The 26 T cell receptor beta chains below come from one sample, sequenced in a study of cytomegalovirus exposure and HLA in healthy donors. Primers: 60 Vbeta forward and 13 Jbeta reverse. TCRdb's copy holds only in-frame clones and misses some; the assay was immunoSEQ multiplex PCR. The sample lists around 100,000 clones, approximately 87% occurring once. Source material: PBMCs. The receptors here all came from a man in his forties or fifties in good health and CMV-seronegative.

This rearrangement joins TRBV7-8 to TRBJ2-7; 9 bases fit TRBD1. V lost 4 bases to trimming and J lost 7 bases; unmatched junction nucleotides: 5. CDR3 length equals 13 residues. Germline-derived CDR1 and CDR2 are SGHVS and FQNEAQ. Written as DNA, the CDR3 is TGTGCCAGCAGCTCACAGGGGGCGGGGGAGCAGTACTTC. Residues: CASSSQGAGEQYF.

The rearrangement links TRBV29-1 to TRBJ1-2, with TRBD1 identical over 9 bases. In germline, CDR1 is SQVTM, CDR2 ANQGSEA. The ends lost 7 bases at V and 9 bases at J; junction bases unmatched: 12. This CDR3 spans 13 amino acids. CDR3 nucleotide sequence: TGCAGCGCACAATCCCCGGGACAGGGAAGCTACACCTTC. This encodes CSAQSPGQGSYTF.

The J gene is TRBJ1-3, the V gene TRBV30; D unclear. Looked up from germline, CDR1 is GTSNPN and CDR2 is SVGIG (reference sequence). Trimming took off 1 base at V and 1 base at J, with 8 bases between the two ends. CDR3 size: 14 residues. CDR3 DNA: TGTGCCTGGAGTGACGCGTTTTCTGGAAACACCATATATTTT. Translating it yields CAWSDAFSGNTIYF.

The V gene is TRBV5-1, the J gene TRBJ2-1, with 11 bases lining up with TRBD2. The CDR3 is 14 residues long. The V and J ends lost 4 bases and 7 bases, in that order; junction bases with no gene match: 4. Germline CDR1 and CDR2: SGHRS and YFSETQ. CDR3 DNA: TGCGCCAGCAGCGCCCTAGCGGGGGGTAATGAGCAGTTCTTC. It is translated as CASSALAGGNEQFF.

The V gene is TRBV7-6, the J gene TRBJ2-1; TRBD2 is a possible D gene (6 bases). V lost 5 bases and J 7 bases, leaving 21 bases between the germline ends. The V gene's germline CDR1 is SGHVS and CDR2 FNYEAQ. This CDR3 is built from 16 residues. CDR3 DNA sequence: TGTGCCAGCAGCCTCCCTCCCGGCGGGGATCCGAATGAGCAGTTCTTC. Amino acid sequence: CASSLPPGGDPNEQFF. Combining the CDR3 with reference TRBV7-6 and TRBJ2-1 gives the whole variable domain GAGVSQSPRYKVTKRGQDVALRCDPISGHVSLYWYRQALGQGPEFLTYFNYEAQQDKSGLPNDRFSAERPEGSISTLTIQRTEQRDSAMYRCASSLPPGGDPNEQFFGPGTRLTVL.

V and J are TRBV30 and TRBJ2-6; 8 bases are a match to TRBD1. The CDR3 has 12 amino acids. Unmatched junction bases numbered 11, after V lost 8 bases and J lost 14 bases. CDR1 is GTSNPN, CDR2 SVGIG, per germline (reference sequence). The CDR3 loop is CAQKDRDKFLTF. Written as DNA, the CDR3 is TGTGCCCAAAAGGACAGGGATAAATTCCTGACTTTC.

The V gene is TRBV29-1, the J gene TRBJ1-1; the D gene is possibly TRBD1 (5 bases). CDR1 SQVTM and CDR2 ANQGSEA come from the germline V gene. V lost 0 bases to trimming and J lost 6 bases, with 14 bases between them. The CDR3 runs to 14 residues. The CDR3 region is CSVEDGGEVAEAFF. CDR3 DNA: TGCAGCGTTGAAGATGGAGGGGAAGTCGCTGAAGCTTTCTTT.

V gene TRBV7-8 combines with J gene TRBJ2-1, with 7 bases lining up with TRBD1. CDR3 length: 14 amino acids. Trimming cost V 3 bases and J 4 bases; bases outside gene matches: 3. CDR1 and CDR2 from the germline V gene are SGHVS and FQNEAQ. For the CDR3, the DNA is TGTGCCAGCAGCTTTAGGGACAGATACAATGAGCAGTTCTTC. It yields the protein CASSFRDRYNEQFF.

The V and J genes are TRBV2 and TRBJ2-7; perhaps TRBD2 as D (6 bases). Germline V gives CDR1 SNHLY, CDR2 FYNNEI. This CDR3 comprises 14 residues. V lost 6 bases, J lost 1 base, and 13 bases lay in between. CDR3 in amino acids: CASRWGDWSYEQYF. The CDR3 DNA sequence: TGTGCCAGCAGATGGGGGGATTGGTCCTACGAGCAGTACTTC. The variable domain in full, with the rest retrieved from reference TRBV2 and TRBJ2-7, is EPEVTQTPSHQVTQMGQEVILRCVPISNHLYFYWYRQILGQKVEFLVSFYNNEISEKSEIFDDQFSVERPDGSNFTLKIRSTKLEDSAMYFCASRWGDWSYEQYFGPGTRLTVT.

The chain couples TRBV2 to TRBJ1-4; no definite D call. The germline V gene encodes CDR1 SNHLY and CDR2 FYNNEI. The CDR3 runs to 15 residues. The V gene lost 1 base and the J gene lost 4 bases, with 10 bases spanning the gap. The CDR3, as DNA: TGTGCCAGCAGTGAAGTGCGGGGTATTAATGAAAAACTGTTTTTT. Amino acids: CASSEVRGINEKLFF.

On this clone: Other DNA sequences in the same sample also yield this CDR3. The V and J genes are TRBV15 and TRBJ1-4, with 12 positions matching TRBD1. V trimming: 5 bases; J trimming: 7 bases; junction bases outside the gene matches: 8. The CDR3 covers 16 residues. Germline V gives CDR1 LNHNV, CDR2 YYDKDF (reference sequence). The CDR3 sequence: CATSSTGDRGREKLFF. The CDR3 nucleotides read TGTGCCACCAGCTCTACGGGGGACAGGGGGCGTGAAAAACTGTTTTTT.

The chain links TRBV2 to TRBJ1-3, with D unresolved. With 8 bases removed from V and 0 bases from J, the gap between germline ends came to 11 bases. Germline CDR1 is SNHLY and CDR2 is FYNNEI. CDR3 size: 14 residues. CDR3 protein: CASFRSSSGNTIYF. The CDR3 DNA reads TGTGCCAGCTTTAGGAGTTCCTCTGGAAACACCATATATTTT.

V and J are TRBV6-5 and TRBJ1-6; 7 bases are a match to TRBD1. This CDR3 is built from 15 residues. Germline-derived CDR1 and CDR2 are MNHEY and SVGAGI. V was pared by 6 bases and J by 7 bases, with 9 bases of the junction left unmatched. The CDR3 loop is CASSPQGPLNSPLHF. In nucleotides, the CDR3 is TGTGCCAGCAGCCCACAGGGGCCTCTAAATTCACCCCTCCACTTT.

The genes are TRBV19 and TRBJ1-3; tentative D call: TRBD1 (5 bases). The V end lost 7 bases, the J end lost 1 base, and 17 bases lay between the germline ends. The CDR3 has 16 amino acids. CDR1 is LNHDA, CDR2 SQIVND, per germline (reference sequence). In nucleotides, the CDR3 is TGTGCCAGTACCACCCTAGGGGAATCTTCTGGAAACACCATATATTTT. It encodes CASTTLGESSGNTIYF.

This clone was counted between two and nine times. The genes are TRBV7-8 and TRBJ1-3; D is ambiguous. Germline-derived CDR1 and CDR2 are SGHVS and FQNEAQ. V was pared by 5 bases and J by 0 bases, with 11 bases between. The CDR3 runs to 15 residues. CDR3 nucleotides: TGTGCCAGCAGCCTCAACAGCAACTCTGGAAACACCATATATTTT. Its protein is CASSLNSNSGNTIYF. The full variable domain, its missing parts supplied by reference TRBV7-8 and TRBJ1-3, is GAGVSQSPRYKVAKRGQDVALRCDPISGHVSLFWYQQALGQGPEFLTYFQNEAQLDKSGLPSDRFFAERPEGSVSTLKIQRTQQEDSAVYLCASSLNSNSGNTIYFGEGSWLTVV.

This chain connects TRBV5-4 to TRBJ2-1, with 13 bases lining up with TRBD2. The CDR3 sequence is 17 residues long. CDR1 and CDR2 (germline): SGHNT, YYREEE (reference sequence). The V segment lost 0 bases and the J segment 8 bases; nucleotides outside the gene matches: 8. CDR3 loop: CASSLGTSGGVQDEQFF. The CDR3 nucleotides are TGTGCCAGCAGCTTGGGGACTAGCGGGGGCGTACAGGATGAGCAGTTCTTC.

A word on this clone: A read error may produce the germline difference seen at one junction end. This sequence joins TRBV7-9 and TRBJ1-6; D is uncertain. The V gene's germline CDR1 is SEHNR and CDR2 FQNEAQ (reference sequence). This CDR3 is 17 amino acids long. CDR3 residues: CSSSLELAGSYNSPLHF. For the CDR3, the DNA is TGTTCCAGCAGCTTAGAGTTAGCCGGCTCCTATAATTCACCCCTCCACTTT.

V is TRBV6-5 and J is TRBJ2-7; 9 nucleotides match TRBD1. After removal of 4 bases from V and 6 bases from J, the junction contained 4 bases not matched to a gene. Germline V CDR1 and CDR2: MNHEY, SVGAGI. The CDR3 is 13 amino acids. The CDR3 is CASSFTGGREQYF. The CDR3 DNA reads TGTGCCAGCAGTTTCACAGGGGGCCGCGAGCAGTACTTC.

V gene TRBV6-5 combines with J gene TRBJ1-2; D may be TRBD1 (5 bases). The V and J ends lost 2 bases and 4 bases respectively, with 14 bases between them. Germline values: CDR1 MNHEY, CDR2 SVGAGI. The CDR3 contains 15 residues. CDR3 protein: CASSYAGRAGYGYTF. CDR3 in DNA: TGTGCCAGCAGTTACGCAGGGCGTGCCGGCTATGGCTACACCTTC.

This chain uses TRBV2 with TRBJ1-5; 9 positions match TRBD1. The CDR3 extends over 14 amino acids. With V trimmed by 8 bases and J by 2 bases, 4 bases remained unmatched. CDR1 SNHLY and CDR2 FYNNEI come from the germline V gene. This CDR3 is CASRRTGGNQPQHF. CDR3 nucleotide sequence: TGTGCCAGCCGCCGGACAGGGGGCAATCAGCCCCAGCATTTT.

The chain joins TRBV7-2 to TRBJ2-3; 7 bases are shared with TRBD1. V was pared by 2 bases and J by 4 bases, with 6 bases of the junction left unmatched. The V gene's germline CDR1 is SGHTA and CDR2 FQGNSA. The CDR3 is made up of 15 amino acids. CDR3: CASSLSGRGPDTQYF. The CDR3 bases are TGTGCCAGCAGCTTATCGGGTAGGGGGCCAGATACGCAGTATTTT.

V usage is TRBV9 and J usage is TRBJ2-7; 7 bases are a match to TRBD1. After removal of 3 bases from V and 7 bases from J, the junction contained 16 bases not matched to a gene. CDR1 is SGDLS and CDR2 is YYNGEE in the germline V gene. The length of the CDR3 is 16 residues. Here the CDR3 DNA reads TGTGCCAGCAGCGATCGGACAGGCAGGGGCCTGTGGGAGCAGTACTTC. It translates to CASSDRTGRGLWEQYF.

J is TRBJ2-7 and V is TRBV18; D perhaps matches TRBD1 (6 bases). Trimming left V 2 bases short and J 2 bases short, with 13 bases between. The CDR3 extends over 15 amino acids. CDR1 and CDR2 (germline): KGHSH, LQKENI. CDR3 protein: CASSPGDNRAYEQYF. CDR3 bases: TGTGCCAGCTCACCAGGGGATAACAGGGCCTACGAGCAGTACTTC.

The chain uses TRBV4-1 and TRBJ1-2, with 7 bases fitting TRBD1. Germline V gene data show CDR1 as MGHRA and CDR2 as YSYEKL. The CDR3 totals 17 residues. V dropped 2 bases and J dropped 6; count of bases not matched to a gene: 15. This CDR3 reads CASSQPPGRGVFDGYTF. The CDR3 nucleotides read TGCGCCAGCAGCCAACCTCCGGGCAGGGGGGTATTCGATGGCTACACCTTC.

The chain joins TRBV2 to TRBJ2-7; 7 bases match TRBD1. J gave up 4 bases and V 5 bases, and 8 bases lay outside the gene matches. The CDR3 contains 14 residues. CDR1 is SNHLY, CDR2 FYNNEI, per germline. The CDR3 region is CASSPQTGMYEQYF. The CDR3 DNA sequence: TGTGCCAGCAGTCCCCAGACAGGGATGTACGAGCAGTACTTC.

The J gene is TRBJ2-7, the V gene TRBV6-1; D may be TRBD1 (8 bases). This CDR3 has 14 residues. V was pared by 11 bases and J by 3 bases, with 20 bases between. Looked up from germline, CDR1 is MNHNS and CDR2 is SASEGT. DNA of the CDR3: TGTGCCGGGGGGGACAGGCTTACTTTCTACGAGCAGTACTTC. Its translation: CAGGDRLTFYEQYF.